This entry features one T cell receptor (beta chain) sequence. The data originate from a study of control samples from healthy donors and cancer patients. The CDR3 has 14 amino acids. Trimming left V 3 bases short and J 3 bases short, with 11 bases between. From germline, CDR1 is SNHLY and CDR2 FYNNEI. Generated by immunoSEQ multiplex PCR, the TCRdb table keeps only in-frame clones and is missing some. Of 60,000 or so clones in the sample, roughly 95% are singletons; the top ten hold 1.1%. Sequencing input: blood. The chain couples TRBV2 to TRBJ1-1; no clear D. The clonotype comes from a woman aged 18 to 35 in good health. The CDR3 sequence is CASSDRVSDTEAFF. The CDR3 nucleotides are TGTGCCAGCAGTGATAGGGTATCCGACACTGAAGCTTTCTTT.